This T cell receptor beta chain originates from a study of regulatory T cells in long-lasting Graves disease. Study findings and constraints: It was in persistent disease that TRBV28, TRBJ1-2 and TRBJ2-5 were favored.

Time point described: newly diagnosed GD, antithyroid drugs for less than 3 months. Scientists built the TCR library using RNA that was extracted from PBMCs. This clonotype turned up a few times. The antigen is unknown. A read error may be the cause here, since a much bigger clone is one base away. TCR beta libraries were built with iRepertoire HTBI primers and Arm-PCR of CDR3 regions. TCRdb fed the multiplex PCR reads into MiXCR, producing one record per CDR3 protein. The sample holds 350,000 to 450,000 distinct CDR3 sequences, 10% to 15% seen once. The germline V gene has CDR1 SGHTA and CDR2 FQGNSA. The CDR3 covers 18 residues. This sample was also put to use in a study of T cells in Graves' hyperthyroidism and ophthalmopathy. Turning to that study: Exclusion criteria comprised uncontrolled infection, other autoimmune disease, pregnancy or lactation. The HTBI primer set was used in a first-round RT-PCR of the TCR CDR3. The authors' 13 V-J model separated ophthalmopathy from stable hyperthyroidism.

The sample was peripheral blood mononuclear cells (PBMCs), taken at new diagnosis, from a patient treated with antithyroid drugs. V usage is TRBV7-2 and J usage is TRBJ2-2, with D perhaps being TRBD1 or TRBD2 (6 bases each). This sequence originates from a woman aged 18-29 years with Graves disease. This CDR3 reads CASSLSASLGRDTGGLFF. In DNA form, the CDR3 reads TGTGCCAGCAGCTTGAGTGCCTCTTTGGGCAGGGACACCGGGGGGCTGTTTTTT. Full variable domain (outside the CDR3, taken from reference TRBV7-2 and TRBJ2-2): GAGVSQSPSNKVTEKGKDVELRCDPISGHTALYWYRQSLGQGLEFLIYFQGNSAPDKSGLPSDRFSAERTGGSVSTLTIQRTQQEDSAVYLCASSLSASLGRDTGGLFFGEGSRLTVL.